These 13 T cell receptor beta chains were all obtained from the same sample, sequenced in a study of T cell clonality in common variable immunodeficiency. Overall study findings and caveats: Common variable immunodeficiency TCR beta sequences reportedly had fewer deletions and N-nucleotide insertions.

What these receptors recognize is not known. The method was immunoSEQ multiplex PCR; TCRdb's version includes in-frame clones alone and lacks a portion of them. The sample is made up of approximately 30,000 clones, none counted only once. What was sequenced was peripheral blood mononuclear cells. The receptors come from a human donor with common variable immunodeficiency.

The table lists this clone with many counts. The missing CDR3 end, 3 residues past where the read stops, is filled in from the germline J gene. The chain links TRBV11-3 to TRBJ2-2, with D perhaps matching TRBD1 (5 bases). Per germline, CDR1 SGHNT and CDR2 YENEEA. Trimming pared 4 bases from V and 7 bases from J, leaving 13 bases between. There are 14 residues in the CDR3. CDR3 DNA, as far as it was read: TGTGCCAGCAGCTCAGGGATGTGGGGCGGGGAG. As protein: CASSSGMWGGE. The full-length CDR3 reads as CASSSGMWGGELFF.

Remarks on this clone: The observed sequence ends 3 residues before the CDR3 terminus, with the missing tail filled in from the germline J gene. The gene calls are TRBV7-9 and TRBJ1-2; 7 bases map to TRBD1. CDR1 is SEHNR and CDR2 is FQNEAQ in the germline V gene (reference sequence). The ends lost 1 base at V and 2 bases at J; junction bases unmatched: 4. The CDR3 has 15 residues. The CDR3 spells CASSLGARGNYGYTF. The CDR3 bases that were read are TGTGCCAGCAGCTTAGGTGCCAGGGGGAACTATGGC.

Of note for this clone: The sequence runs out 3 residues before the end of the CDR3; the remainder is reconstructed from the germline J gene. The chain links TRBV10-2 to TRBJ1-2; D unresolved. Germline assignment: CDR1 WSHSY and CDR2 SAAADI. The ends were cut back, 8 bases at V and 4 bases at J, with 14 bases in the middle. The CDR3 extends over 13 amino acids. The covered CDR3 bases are TGCGCCAGCGGGCCCAACCCCACCTATGGC. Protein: CASGPNPTYG. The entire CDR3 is CASGPNPTYGYTF.

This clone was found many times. Incomplete CDR3 DNA: TGTGCCAGCAGCTTACGCGGGACCTACAATGAG. Amino acid sequence: CASSLRGTYNE. The whole CDR3 protein is CASSLRGTYNEQFF. The rearrangement joins TRBV7-2 to TRBJ2-1, with D perhaps TRBD2 (6 bases). The missing CDR3 end, 3 residues past where the read stops, is filled in from the germline J gene. The CDR3 runs to 14 residues. V was shortened by 2 bases and J by 2 bases, with 7 bases between the two germline ends. The germline CDR1 and CDR2 sequences are SGHTA and FQGNSA.

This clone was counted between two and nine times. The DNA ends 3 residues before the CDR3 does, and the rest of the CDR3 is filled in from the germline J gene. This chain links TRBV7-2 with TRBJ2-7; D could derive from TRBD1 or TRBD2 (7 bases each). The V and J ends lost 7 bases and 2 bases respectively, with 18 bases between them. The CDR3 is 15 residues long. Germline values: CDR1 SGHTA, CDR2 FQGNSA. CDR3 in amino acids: CASTTGRGQAYEQYF. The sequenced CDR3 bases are TGTGCCAGCACCACGGGGAGGGGGCAGGCCTACGAG.

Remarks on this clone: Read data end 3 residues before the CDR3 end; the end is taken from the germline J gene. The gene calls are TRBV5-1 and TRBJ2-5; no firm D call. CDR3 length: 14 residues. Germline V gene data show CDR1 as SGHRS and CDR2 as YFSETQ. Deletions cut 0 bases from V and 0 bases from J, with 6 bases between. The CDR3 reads CASSLVADQETQYF. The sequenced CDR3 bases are TGCGCCAGCAGCTTGGTGGCAGACCAAGAGACC.

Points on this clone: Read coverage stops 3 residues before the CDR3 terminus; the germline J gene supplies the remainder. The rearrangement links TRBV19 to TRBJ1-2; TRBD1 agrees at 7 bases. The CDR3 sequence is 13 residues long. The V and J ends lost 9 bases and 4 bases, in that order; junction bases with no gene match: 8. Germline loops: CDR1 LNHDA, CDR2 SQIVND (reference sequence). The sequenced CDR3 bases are TGTGCCAGCCAATTGGACAGGTTCTATGGC. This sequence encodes CASQLDRFYG. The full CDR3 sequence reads CASQLDRFYGYTF.

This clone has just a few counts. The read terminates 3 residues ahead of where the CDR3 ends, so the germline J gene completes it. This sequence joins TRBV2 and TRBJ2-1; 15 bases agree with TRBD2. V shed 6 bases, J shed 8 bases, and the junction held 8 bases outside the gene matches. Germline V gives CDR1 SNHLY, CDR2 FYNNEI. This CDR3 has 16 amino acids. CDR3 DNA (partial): TGTGCCAGCAGGAGGGGACTAGCGGGGGGCGGCGATGAG. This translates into CASRRGLAGGGDE. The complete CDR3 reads CASRRGLAGGGDEQFF.

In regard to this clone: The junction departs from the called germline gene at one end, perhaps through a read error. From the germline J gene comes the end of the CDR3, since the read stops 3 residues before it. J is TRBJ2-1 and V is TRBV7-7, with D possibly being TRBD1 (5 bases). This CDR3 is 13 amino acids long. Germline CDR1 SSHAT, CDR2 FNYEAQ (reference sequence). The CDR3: CASSFRQKDEQFF. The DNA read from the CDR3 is TGTGCTAGCAGCTTTCGACAGAAAGATGAG.

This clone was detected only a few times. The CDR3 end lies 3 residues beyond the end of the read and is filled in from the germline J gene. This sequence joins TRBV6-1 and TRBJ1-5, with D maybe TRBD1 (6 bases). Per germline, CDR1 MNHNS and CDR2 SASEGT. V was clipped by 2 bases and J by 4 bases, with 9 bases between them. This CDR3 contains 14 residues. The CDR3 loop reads CASSEQGPNQPQHF. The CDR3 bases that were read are TGTGCCAGCAGTGAACAGGGGCCGAATCAGCCC.

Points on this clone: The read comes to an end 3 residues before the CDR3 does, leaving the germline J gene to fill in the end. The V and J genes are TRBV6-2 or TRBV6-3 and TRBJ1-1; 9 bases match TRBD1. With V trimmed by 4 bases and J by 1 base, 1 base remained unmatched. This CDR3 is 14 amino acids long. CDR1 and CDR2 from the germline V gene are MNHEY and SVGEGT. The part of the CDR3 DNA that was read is TGTGCCAGCAGTTGGGGACAGGGGAACACTGAA. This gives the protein CASSWGQGNTE. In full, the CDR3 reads CASSWGQGNTEAFF.

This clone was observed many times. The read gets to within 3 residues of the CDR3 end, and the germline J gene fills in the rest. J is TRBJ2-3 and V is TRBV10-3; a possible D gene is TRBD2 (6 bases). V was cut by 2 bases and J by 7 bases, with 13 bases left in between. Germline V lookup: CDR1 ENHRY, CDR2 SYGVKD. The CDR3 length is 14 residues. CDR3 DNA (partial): TGTGCCATCAGTGAGGAAGGAGGACTAAATACG. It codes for CAISEEGGLNT. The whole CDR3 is CAISEEGGLNTQYF.

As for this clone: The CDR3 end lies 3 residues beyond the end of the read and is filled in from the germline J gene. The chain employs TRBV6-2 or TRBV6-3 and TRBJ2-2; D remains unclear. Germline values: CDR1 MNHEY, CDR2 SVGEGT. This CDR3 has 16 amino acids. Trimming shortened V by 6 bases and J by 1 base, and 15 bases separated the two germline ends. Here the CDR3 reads CASRPVRVRNTGELFF. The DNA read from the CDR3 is TGTGCCAGCAGACCAGTACGGGTTCGGAACACCGGGGAG.